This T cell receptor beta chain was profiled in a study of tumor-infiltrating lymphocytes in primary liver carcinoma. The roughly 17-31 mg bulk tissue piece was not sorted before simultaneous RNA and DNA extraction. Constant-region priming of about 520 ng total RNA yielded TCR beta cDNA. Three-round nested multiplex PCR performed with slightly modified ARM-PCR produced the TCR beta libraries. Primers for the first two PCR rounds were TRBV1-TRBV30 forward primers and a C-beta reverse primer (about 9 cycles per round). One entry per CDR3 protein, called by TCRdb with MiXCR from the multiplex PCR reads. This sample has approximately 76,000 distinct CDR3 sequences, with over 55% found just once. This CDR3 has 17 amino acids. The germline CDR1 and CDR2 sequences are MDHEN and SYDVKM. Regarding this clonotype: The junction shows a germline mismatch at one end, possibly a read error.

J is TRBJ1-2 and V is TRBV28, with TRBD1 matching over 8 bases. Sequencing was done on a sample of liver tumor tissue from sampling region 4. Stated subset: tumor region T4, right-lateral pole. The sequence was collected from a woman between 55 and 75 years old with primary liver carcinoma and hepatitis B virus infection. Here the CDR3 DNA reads TGTGCCAGCAGTTTATTCCGAAGACAGGGGTCGGGCTATGGCTACGCCTTC. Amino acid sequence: CASSLFRRQGSGYGYAF.